A single sample gave rise to the 2 T cell receptor beta chains below, sequenced in a study of blood T cell repertoires in COVID-19. Clones were read by immunoSEQ multiplex PCR, and TCRdb kept only the in-frame ones, dropping some. The repertoire consists of around 150,000 clones, with over 70% occurring once and the leading ten covering around 2.8%. The sequenced sample consisted of peripheral blood. The receptors come from a man between 65 and 85 years old with acute or convalescent COVID-19.

V usage is TRBV18 and J usage is TRBJ1-6; D might be TRBD1 (6 bases). The CDR3 loop spans 13 amino acids. V lost 3 bases and J 7 bases, leaving 7 bases between the germline ends. The germline V gene encodes CDR1 KGHSH and CDR2 LQKENI. In nucleotides, the CDR3 is TGTGCCAGCTCACCCACAGGGAATTCACCCCTCCACTTT. It is translated as CASSPTGNSPLHF.

The CDR3 DNA is TGTGCCAGCAGCCTTAAGTCCAGGAAGAACACTGAAGCTTTCTTT. Protein product: CASSLKSRKNTEAFF. The chain joins TRBV5-4 to TRBJ1-1; D is undetermined. V gave up 4 bases and J gave up 1 base, with 14 bases separating them. Germline V CDR1 and CDR2: SGHNT, YYREEE (reference sequence). The CDR3 contains 15 residues.